This T cell receptor beta chain was identified in a study of regulatory T cells in long-lasting Graves disease. For the study at large: Over-5-year antithyroid drug use with positive TSH receptor antibodies defined persistent Graves' disease in the study.

Study-wide findings and caveats: TRBV28, TRBJ1-2 and TRBJ2-5 emerged as the favored segments in persistent disease.

Time point: persistent/refractory GD, antithyroid drugs over 5 years with positive TRAb. RNA isolated from PBMCs was used to make the TCR library. The patients included were those that came from an endocrinology department in Xi'an, China. iRepertoire HTBI primers and Arm-PCR of CDR3 regions built TCR beta libraries. TCRdb reprocessed the multiplex PCR reads with MiXCR, giving one entry per CDR3 protein. Of almost 350,000 distinct CDR3 sequences listed, 15% to 20% are singletons. With V trimmed by 2 bases and J by 2 bases, 2 bases remained unmatched. CDR3 length: 15 residues. Germline CDR1 MDHEN, CDR2 SYDVKM. This clonotype showed up many times. Its antigen is not known.

Sequences were derived from peripheral blood mononuclear cells (PBMCs), sampled when the disease was refractory, from a patient treated with antithyroid drugs. The clonotype was recovered from a female donor with Graves disease. This chain joins TRBV28 and TRBJ2-7; 11 nucleotides match TRBD2. The CDR3 loop is CASSLLAGGTYEQYF. In DNA, the CDR3 is TGTGCCAGCAGTTTACTAGCGGGAGGAACCTACGAGCAGTACTTC.